This T cell receptor beta chain was documented in a study of CD8 T cells in ankylosing spondylitis. The V gene lost 0 bases and the J gene lost 3 bases, with 12 bases spanning the gap. This CDR3 has 15 residues. Germline V gene data show CDR1 as LNHNV and CDR2 as YYDKDF (reference sequence). TCRdb re-derived calls from the 5' RACE reads in MiXCR, one entry per CDR3 protein. The data show fewer than 200,000 distinct CDR3 sequences, around a sixth seen once. This clonotype was detected ten times or more. The chain joins TRBV15 to TRBJ2-7, with a tentative D call TRBD1 (5 bases). Sequenced sample: blood, either unsorted or a sorted T cell fraction (not recorded which). This clonotype originated in a male donor aged 10 to 30 with ankylosing spondylitis or in good health (not recorded which). The CDR3 sequence: CATSRDRRVGYEQYF. The CDR3, as DNA: TGTGCCACCAGCAGAGATCGCAGGGTAGGCTACGAGCAGTACTTC.